The present T cell receptor (beta chain) was sequenced within a study of Graves' ophthalmopathy and Graves' hyperthyroidism. Broader study findings: Blood samples also showed most expanded thyroid clonotypes exceeding 0.001 frequency.

Trimming shortened V by 9 bases and J by 10 bases, and 18 bases separated the two germline ends. There are 14 residues in the CDR3. The germline V gene has CDR1 KGHDR and CDR2 SFDVKD. RNA transcripts yielded amplified TCR beta CDR3 regions. RT-PCR with HTBI primers came first, then second-round multiplex PCR. Using its own MiXCR run on the multiplex PCR reads, TCRdb lists one record per CDR3 protein. Of more than 1,000,000 distinct CDR3 sequences listed, about 35% are singletons. This clonotype was counted ten times or more. Its antigen remains unidentified. The rearrangement links TRBV24-1 to TRBJ1-6, with D hard to call. The sequence derives from an adult man with Graves' hyperthyroidism. Input material: peripheral blood or thyroid tissue (not recorded which). In DNA form, the CDR3 reads TGTGCCACCGGAATGCAGCATCAAGAGTCACCCCTCCACTTT. Amino acid sequence: CATGMQHQESPLHF.